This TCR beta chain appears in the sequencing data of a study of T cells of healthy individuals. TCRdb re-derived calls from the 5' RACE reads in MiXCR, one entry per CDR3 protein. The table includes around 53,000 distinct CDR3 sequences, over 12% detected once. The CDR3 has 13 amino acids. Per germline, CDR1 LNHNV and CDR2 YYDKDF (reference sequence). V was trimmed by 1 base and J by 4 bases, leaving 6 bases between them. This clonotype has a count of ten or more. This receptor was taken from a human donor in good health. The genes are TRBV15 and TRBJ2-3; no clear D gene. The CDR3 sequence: CATSRVRADTQYF. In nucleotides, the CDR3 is TGTGCCACCAGCAGAGTCCGGGCAGATACGCAGTATTTT.